This paragraph covers one T cell receptor (beta chain) sequence. This sample was included in a study of OX40 agonist ivuxolimab in advanced cancers. Study details: Hepatocellular carcinoma, melanoma, renal cell or head and neck cancer occurred in dose-escalation patients.

Produced via immunoSEQ multiplex PCR; TCRdb's table is partial and in-frame only. The sample records around 46,000 clones, around four fifths being singletons. Exclusion applied to patients with autoimmune disease history or systemic immunosuppression. Blood sampling took place at baseline, cycle 4 day 1, and cycle 7 day 1. CDR1 is MNHEY, CDR2 SMNVEV, per germline (reference sequence). The V gene end was trimmed by 2 bases and the J gene end by 8 bases; junction bases not matched to a gene: 3. This CDR3 comprises 14 residues. Material: CD4+ or CD8+ T cells sorted from blood, obtained in a trial of the OX40 agonist ivuxolimab. The sequence came from an adult with an advanced solid tumor such as melanoma, head and neck, liver or kidney cancer. This chain links TRBV27 with TRBJ2-2; 9 bases are a match to TRBD2. The CDR3 sequence: CASSLAGGQGELFF. CDR3 nucleotides: TGTGCCAGCAGTTTAGCGGGGGGGCAAGGGGAGCTGTTTTTT.